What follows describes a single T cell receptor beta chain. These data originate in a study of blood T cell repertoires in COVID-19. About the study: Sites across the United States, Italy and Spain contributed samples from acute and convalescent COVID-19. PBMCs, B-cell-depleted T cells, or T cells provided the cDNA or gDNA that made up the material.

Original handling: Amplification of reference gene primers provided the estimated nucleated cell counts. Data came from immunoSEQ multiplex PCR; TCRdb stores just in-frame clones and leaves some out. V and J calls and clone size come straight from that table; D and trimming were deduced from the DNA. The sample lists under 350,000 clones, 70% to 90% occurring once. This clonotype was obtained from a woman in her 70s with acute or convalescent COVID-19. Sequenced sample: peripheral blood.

CDR3 amino acids: CASRYGPGQGLDQPQHF. Here the CDR3 DNA reads TGTGCCAGCAGATATGGTCCGGGACAGGGCCTAGATCAGCCCCAGCATTTT. The V and J genes are TRBV5-5 and TRBJ1-5; 9 bases agree with TRBD1. This CDR3 region has 17 residues. CDR1 SGHKS and CDR2 YYEKEE come from the germline V gene (reference sequence). V gave up 5 bases and J gave up 5 bases; unmatched junction bases: 14.